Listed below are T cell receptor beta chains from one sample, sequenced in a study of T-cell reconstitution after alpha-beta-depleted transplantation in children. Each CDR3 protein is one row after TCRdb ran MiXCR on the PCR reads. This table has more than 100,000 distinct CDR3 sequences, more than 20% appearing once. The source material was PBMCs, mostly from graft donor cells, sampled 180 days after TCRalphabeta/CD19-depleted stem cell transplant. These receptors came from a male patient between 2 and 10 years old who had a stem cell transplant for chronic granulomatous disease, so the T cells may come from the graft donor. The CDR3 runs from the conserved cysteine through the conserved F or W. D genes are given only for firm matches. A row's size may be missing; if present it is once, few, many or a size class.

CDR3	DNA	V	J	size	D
CASHAGLGQPQHF	TGTGCCAGCCACGCGGGACTGGGGCAGCCCCAGCATTTT	TRBV28	TRBJ1-5	NA	NA
CASSFLFSNQPQHF	TGTGCCAGCAGCTTTTTATTCAGCAATCAGCCCCAGCATTTT	TRBV5-5	TRBJ1-5	many	NA
CASSLAAGDYEQYF	TGCGCCAGCAGCTTGGCAGCGGGAGATTACGAGCAGTACTTC	TRBV5-1	TRBJ2-7	NA	TRBD2
CSVGRGSNTGELFF	TGCAGCGTTGGGCGGGGGTCCAACACCGGGGAGCTGTTTTTT	TRBV29-1	TRBJ2-2	NA	TRBD2
CSVEDLSGAENTGELFF	TGCAGCGTTGAAGATCTTTCTGGAGCGGAGAACACCGGGGAGCTGTTTTTT	TRBV29-1	TRBJ2-2	many	NA
CAIRSPGQGTYNEQFF	TGTGCCATCAGATCGCCGGGACAGGGGACCTACAATGAGCAGTTCTTC	TRBV10-3	TRBJ2-1	many	TRBD1
CASSQGSGEQYF	TGTGCCAGCAGCCAAGGCAGCGGCGAGCAGTACTTC	TRBV14	TRBJ2-7	NA	NA
CASSLGLAGGRSQETQYF	TGTGCCAGCAGCCTTGGACTAGCGGGGGGCCGGAGCCAAGAGACCCAGTACTTC	TRBV11-1	TRBJ2-5	NA	TRBD2
CSVEGGKTGNTIYF	TGCAGCGTTGAAGGTGGGAAAACTGGAAACACCATATATTTT	TRBV29-1	TRBJ1-3	NA	NA
CSVGYRGTGGTEAFF	TGCAGCGTTGGATATAGGGGGACAGGGGGCACTGAAGCTTTCTTT	TRBV29-1	TRBJ1-1	few	TRBD1
CATRIQTGANYGYTF	TGTGCCACCAGAATTCAGACAGGGGCTAACTATGGCTACACCTTC	TRBV15	TRBJ1-2	NA	TRBD1
CAISEGAYEQYF	TGTGCCATCAGTGAAGGGGCGTACGAGCAGTACTTC	TRBV10-3	TRBJ2-7	many	NA
CASSLTGSQPQHF	TGTGCCAGCAGCCTGACAGGGAGTCAGCCCCAGCATTTT	TRBV7-2	TRBJ1-5	NA	TRBD1
CASSPDKGNQPQHF	TGTGCCAGCAGTCCGGACAAGGGCAATCAGCCCCAGCATTTT	TRBV6-1	TRBJ1-5	many	NA
CASQRYNEQFF	TGTGCCAGCCAGCGGTACAATGAGCAGTTCTTC	TRBV5-6	TRBJ2-1	NA	NA
CASSPQNLAGHQAFF	TGTGCCAGCTCACCCCAGAACCTTGCAGGGCACCAGGCTTTCTTT	TRBV18	TRBJ1-1	NA	NA
CASSLTSGTGGTQYF	TGTGCCAGCAGTTTAACTAGCGGGACGGGGGGGACCCAGTACTTC	TRBV12-3/TRBV12-4	TRBJ2-5	NA	TRBD2
CSVGSRTGSYEQYF	TGCAGCGTTGGCAGTAGGACAGGGTCGTACGAGCAGTACTTC	TRBV29-1	TRBJ2-7	many	TRBD1
CASSLKGASSNQPQHF	TGTGCCAGCAGTTTGAAGGGGGCGAGCTCTAATCAGCCCCAGCATTTT	TRBV12-3/TRBV12-4	TRBJ1-5	few	TRBD1
CSARATGEYYNEQFF	TGCAGTGCTAGAGCGACGGGGGAGTACTACAATGAGCAGTTCTTC	TRBV20-1	TRBJ2-1	many	NA
CASSLHRGGSPLHF	TGTGCCAGCAGTTTACACAGGGGGGGGTCACCCCTCCACTTT	TRBV12-3/TRBV12-4	TRBJ1-6	NA	TRBD1
CASSLTVGEAQHF	TGCGCCAGCAGCTTGACAGTGGGCGAGGCCCAGCATTTT	TRBV5-1	TRBJ1-5	many	NA
CAMGPGGRANTQYF	TGTGCCATGGGCCCCGGGGGGCGGGCGAATACGCAGTATTTT	TRBV4-2	TRBJ2-3	NA	NA
CASSYRTTRAGELFF	TGTGCCAGCAGTTACCGAACAACCCGGGCCGGGGAGCTGTTTTTT	TRBV6-5	TRBJ2-2	few	NA
CSARDFGTFSAKNIQYF	TGCAGTGCTAGAGATTTTGGGACCTTTAGTGCCAAAAACATTCAGTACTTC	TRBV20-1	TRBJ2-4	few	NA
CSAKPTGRDHGPLHF	TGCAGTGCCAAACCGACGGGAAGGGACCATGGACCCCTCCACTTT	TRBV20-1	TRBJ1-6	many	NA
CASSGQGSTDTQYF	TGTGCCAGCTCCGGACAGGGAAGCACAGATACGCAGTATTTT	TRBV18	TRBJ2-3	few	TRBD1
CATSRERTRPNTGELFF	TGTGCCACCAGCAGAGAAAGGACTAGACCGAACACCGGGGAGCTGTTTTTT	TRBV15	TRBJ2-2	few	TRBD2
CASSSPGTSGRETQYF	TGTGCCAGCAGTTCCCCCGGGACTAGCGGGAGAGAGACCCAGTACTTC	TRBV12-3/TRBV12-4	TRBJ2-5	NA	TRBD2
CAISESGQATDEQFF	TGTGCCATCAGTGAGTCTGGCCAAGCGACGGATGAGCAGTTCTTC	TRBV10-3	TRBJ2-1	few	NA
CASSALAGAEPQHF	TGTGCCAGCAGCGCCTTAGCTGGGGCTGAGCCCCAGCATTTT	TRBV7-6	TRBJ1-5	NA	NA
CSGAGRPYNEQFF	TGCAGCGGCGCGGGGCGTCCATACAATGAGCAGTTCTTC	TRBV20-1	TRBJ2-1	many	NA
CSGVALGMGNSPLHF	TGCAGTGGAGTAGCCCTCGGGATGGGCAATTCACCCCTCCACTTT	TRBV20-1	TRBJ1-6	many	NA
CSARAAVEAFF	TGCAGTGCTAGAGCGGCAGTAGAAGCTTTCTTT	TRBV20-1	TRBJ1-1	NA	NA
CASSFLPGTSNTEAFF	TGCGCCAGCAGCTTCCTACCAGGGACATCGAACACTGAAGCTTTCTTT	TRBV5-1	TRBJ1-1	many	NA
CASSLRQGLTYEQYF	TGTGCCAGCAGCTTGCGGCAGGGCCTCACCTACGAGCAGTACTTC	TRBV5-8	TRBJ2-7	NA	NA
CASSRRTSRASWTQYF	TGTGCCAGCAGCCGGCGGACTAGCCGAGCCTCATGGACCCAGTACTTC	TRBV3-1	TRBJ2-5	NA	TRBD2
CATSRGKGGSSPLHF	TGTGCCACCAGCAGAGGAAAAGGGGGATCTTCACCCCTCCACTTT	TRBV15	TRBJ1-6	few	NA
CASRQLPGGQTSTDTQYF	TGTGCCAGCAGACAACTACCCGGGGGTCAGACTAGCACAGATACGCAGTATTTT	TRBV6-5	TRBJ2-3	few	NA
CSVGNTGELFF	TGCAGCGTTGGTAACACCGGGGAGCTGTTTTTT	TRBV29-1	TRBJ2-2	many	NA
CASSLWVGGLTQETQYF	TGTGCCAGCAGTCTTTGGGTGGGAGGGCTAACCCAAGAGACCCAGTACTTC	TRBV12-3/TRBV12-4	TRBJ2-5	few	TRBD2
CASSNSGHTEAFF	TGTGCCAGCAGCAATTCAGGGCACACTGAAGCTTTCTTT	TRBV7-2	TRBJ1-1	NA	NA